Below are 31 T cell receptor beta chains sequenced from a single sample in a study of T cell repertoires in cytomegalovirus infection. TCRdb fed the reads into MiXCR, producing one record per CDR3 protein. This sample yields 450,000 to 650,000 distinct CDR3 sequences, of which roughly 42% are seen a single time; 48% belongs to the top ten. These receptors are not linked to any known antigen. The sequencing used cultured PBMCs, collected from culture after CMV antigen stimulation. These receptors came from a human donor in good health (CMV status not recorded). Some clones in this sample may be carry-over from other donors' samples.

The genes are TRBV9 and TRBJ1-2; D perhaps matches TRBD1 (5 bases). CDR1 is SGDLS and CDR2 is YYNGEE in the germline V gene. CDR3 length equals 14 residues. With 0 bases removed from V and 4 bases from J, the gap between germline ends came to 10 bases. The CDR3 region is CASSVEQAPYGYTF. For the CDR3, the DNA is TGTGCCAGCAGCGTAGAACAGGCCCCCTATGGCTACACCTTC.

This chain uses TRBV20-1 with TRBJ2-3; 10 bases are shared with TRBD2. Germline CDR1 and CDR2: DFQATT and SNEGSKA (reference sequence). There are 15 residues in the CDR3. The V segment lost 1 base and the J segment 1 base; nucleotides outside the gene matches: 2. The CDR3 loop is CSARVLAGGTDTQYF. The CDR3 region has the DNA TGCAGTGCTAGAGTTCTAGCGGGAGGCACAGATACGCAGTATTTT.

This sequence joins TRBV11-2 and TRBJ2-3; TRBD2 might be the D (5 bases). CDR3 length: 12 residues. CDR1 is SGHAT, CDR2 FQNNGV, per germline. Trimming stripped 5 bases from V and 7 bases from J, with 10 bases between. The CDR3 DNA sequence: TGTGCCAGCAGCCCCCGAGGGAATACGCAGTATTTT. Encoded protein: CASSPRGNTQYF.

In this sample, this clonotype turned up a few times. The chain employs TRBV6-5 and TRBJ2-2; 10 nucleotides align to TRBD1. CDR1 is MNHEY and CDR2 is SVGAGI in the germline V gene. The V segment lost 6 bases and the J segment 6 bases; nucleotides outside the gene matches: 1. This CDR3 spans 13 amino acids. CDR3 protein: CASSGQGAGELFF. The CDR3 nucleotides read TGTGCCAGCAGCGGACAGGGGGCCGGGGAGCTGTTTTTT.

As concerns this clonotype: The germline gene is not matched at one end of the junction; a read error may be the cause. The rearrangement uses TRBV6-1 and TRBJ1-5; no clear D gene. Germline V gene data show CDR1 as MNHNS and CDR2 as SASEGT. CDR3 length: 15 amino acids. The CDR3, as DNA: TGTGCCAGCAGTGAATCGGGGTATAGCAGTCAGCCCCAGCATTTT. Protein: CASSESGYSSQPQHF.

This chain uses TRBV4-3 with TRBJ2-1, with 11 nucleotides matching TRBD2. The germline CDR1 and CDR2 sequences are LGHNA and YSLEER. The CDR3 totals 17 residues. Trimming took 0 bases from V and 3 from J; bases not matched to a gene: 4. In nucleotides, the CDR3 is TGCGCCAGCAGCCAAGATCCCGGGACTAGCGGCTACAATGAGCAGTTCTTC. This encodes CASSQDPGTSGYNEQFF.

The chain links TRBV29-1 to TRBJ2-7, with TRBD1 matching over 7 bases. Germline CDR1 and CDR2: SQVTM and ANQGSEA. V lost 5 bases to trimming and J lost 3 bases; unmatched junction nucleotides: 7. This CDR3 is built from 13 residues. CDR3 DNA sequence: TGCAGCGTTAGAGACAGGGTTCACTACGAGCAGTACTTC. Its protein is CSVRDRVHYEQYF.

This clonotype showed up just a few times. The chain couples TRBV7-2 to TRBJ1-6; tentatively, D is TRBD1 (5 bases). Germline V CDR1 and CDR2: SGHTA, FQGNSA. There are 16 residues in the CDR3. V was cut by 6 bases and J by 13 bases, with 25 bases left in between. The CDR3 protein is CASRGGGRLVWTPLHF. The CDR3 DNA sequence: TGTGCCAGCAGGGGGGGGGGTCGCCTTGTCTGGACGCCCCTCCACTTT.

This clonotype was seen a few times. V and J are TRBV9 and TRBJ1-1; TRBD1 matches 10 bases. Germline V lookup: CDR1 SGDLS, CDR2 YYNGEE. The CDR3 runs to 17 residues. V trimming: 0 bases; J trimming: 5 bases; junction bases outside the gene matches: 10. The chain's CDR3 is CASSVAPTGGLNTEAFF. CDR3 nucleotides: TGTGCCAGCAGCGTAGCTCCGACAGGGGGCCTTAATACTGAAGCTTTCTTT.

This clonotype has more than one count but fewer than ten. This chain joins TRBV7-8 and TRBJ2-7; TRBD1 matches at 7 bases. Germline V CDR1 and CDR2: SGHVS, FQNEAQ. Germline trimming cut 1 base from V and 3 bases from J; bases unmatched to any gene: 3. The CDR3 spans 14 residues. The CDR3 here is CASSLGRQGYEQYF. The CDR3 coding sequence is TGTGCCAGCAGCTTAGGTCGACAGGGCTACGAGCAGTACTTC. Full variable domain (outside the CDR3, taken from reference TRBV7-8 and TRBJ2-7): GAGVSQSPRYKVAKRGQDVALRCDPISGHVSLFWYQQALGQGPEFLTYFQNEAQLDKSGLPSDRFFAERPEGSVSTLKIQRTQQEDSAVYLCASSLGRQGYEQYFGPGTRLTVT.

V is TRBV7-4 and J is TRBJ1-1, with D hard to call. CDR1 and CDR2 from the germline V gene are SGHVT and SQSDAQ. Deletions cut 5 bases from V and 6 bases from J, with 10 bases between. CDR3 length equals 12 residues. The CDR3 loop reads CASSPWQPEAFF. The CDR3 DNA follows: TGTGCCAGCAGCCCCTGGCAGCCTGAAGCTTTCTTT.

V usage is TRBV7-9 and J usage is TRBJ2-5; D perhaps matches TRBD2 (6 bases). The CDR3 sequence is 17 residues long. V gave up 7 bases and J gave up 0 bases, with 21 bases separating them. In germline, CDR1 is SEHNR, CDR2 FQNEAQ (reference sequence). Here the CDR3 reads CASTLGSRGGNQETQYF. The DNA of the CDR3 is TGTGCCAGCACCCTCGGGTCGCGGGGAGGTAACCAAGAGACCCAGTACTTC.

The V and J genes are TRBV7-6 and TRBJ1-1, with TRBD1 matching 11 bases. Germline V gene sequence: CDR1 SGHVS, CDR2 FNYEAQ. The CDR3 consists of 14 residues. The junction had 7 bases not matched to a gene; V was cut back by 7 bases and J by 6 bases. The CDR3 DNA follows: TGTGCCAGCACCGGGACAGGGGGTTTCGCTGAAGCTTTCTTT. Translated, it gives CASTGTGGFAEAFF.

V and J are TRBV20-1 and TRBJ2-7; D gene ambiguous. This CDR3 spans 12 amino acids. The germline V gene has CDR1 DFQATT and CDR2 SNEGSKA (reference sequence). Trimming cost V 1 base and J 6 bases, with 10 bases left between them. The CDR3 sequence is CSARAAVLEQYF. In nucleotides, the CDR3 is TGCAGTGCTAGAGCGGCGGTGCTCGAGCAGTACTTC.

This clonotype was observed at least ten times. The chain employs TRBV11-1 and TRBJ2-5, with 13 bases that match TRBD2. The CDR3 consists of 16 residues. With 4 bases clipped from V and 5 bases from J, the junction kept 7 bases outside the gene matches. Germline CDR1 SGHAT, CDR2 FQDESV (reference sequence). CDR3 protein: CASSSQLAGGRETQYF. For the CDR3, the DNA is TGTGCCAGCAGCTCCCAACTAGCGGGGGGGCGTGAGACCCAGTACTTC. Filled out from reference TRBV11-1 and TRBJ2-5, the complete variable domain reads EAEVAQSPRYKITEKSQAVAFWCDPISGHATLYWYRQILGQGPELLVQFQDESVVDDSQLPKDRFSAERLKGVDSTLKIQPAELGDSAMYLCASSSQLAGGRETQYFGPGTRLLVL.

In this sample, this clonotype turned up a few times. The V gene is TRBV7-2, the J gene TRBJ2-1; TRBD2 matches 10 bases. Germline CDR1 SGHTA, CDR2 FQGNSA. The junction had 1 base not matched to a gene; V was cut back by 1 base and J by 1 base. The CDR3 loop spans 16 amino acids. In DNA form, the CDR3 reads TGTGCCAGCAGCTTAGTGGGACTAGCGTCCTACAATGAGCAGTTCTTC. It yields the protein CASSLVGLASYNEQFF.

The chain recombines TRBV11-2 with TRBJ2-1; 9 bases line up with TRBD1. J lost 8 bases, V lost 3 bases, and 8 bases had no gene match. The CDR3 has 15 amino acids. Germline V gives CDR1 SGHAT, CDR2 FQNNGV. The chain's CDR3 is CASSFGTGGSDEQFF. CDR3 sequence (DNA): TGTGCCAGCAGCTTCGGTACAGGGGGCAGCGATGAGCAGTTCTTC. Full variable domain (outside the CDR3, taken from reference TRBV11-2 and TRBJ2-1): EAGVAQSPRYKIIEKRQSVAFWCNPISGHATLYWYQQILGQGPKLLIQFQNNGVVDDSQLPKDRFSAERLKGVDSTLKIQPAKLEDSAVYLCASSFGTGGSDEQFFGPGTRLTVL.

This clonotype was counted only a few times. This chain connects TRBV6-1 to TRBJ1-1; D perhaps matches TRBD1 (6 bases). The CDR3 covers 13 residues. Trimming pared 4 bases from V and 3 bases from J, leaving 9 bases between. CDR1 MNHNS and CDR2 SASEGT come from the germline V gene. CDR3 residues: CASSVGGDTEAFF. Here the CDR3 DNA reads TGTGCCAGCAGTGTAGGGGGGGACACTGAAGCTTTCTTT.

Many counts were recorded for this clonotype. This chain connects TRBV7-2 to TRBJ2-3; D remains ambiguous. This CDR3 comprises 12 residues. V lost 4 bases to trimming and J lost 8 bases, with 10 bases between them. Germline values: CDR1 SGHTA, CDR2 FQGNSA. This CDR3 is CASSSIRSTQYF. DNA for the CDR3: TGTGCCAGCAGCTCCATCCGGAGTACGCAGTATTTT.

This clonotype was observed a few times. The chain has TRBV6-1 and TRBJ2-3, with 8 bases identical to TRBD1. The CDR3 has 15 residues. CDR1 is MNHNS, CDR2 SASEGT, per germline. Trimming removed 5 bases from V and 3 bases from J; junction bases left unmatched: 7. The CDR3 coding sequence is TGTGCCAGCAGTCAAGACAGGGGAGGAACAGATACGCAGTATTTT. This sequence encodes CASSQDRGGTDTQYF.

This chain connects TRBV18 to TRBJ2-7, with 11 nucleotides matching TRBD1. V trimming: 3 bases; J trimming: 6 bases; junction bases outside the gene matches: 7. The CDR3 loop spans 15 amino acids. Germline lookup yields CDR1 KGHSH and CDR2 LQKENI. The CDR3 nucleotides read TGTGCCAGCTCACCCATATCGGGACAGGGGGGCGAGCAGTACTTC. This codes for CASSPISGQGGEQYF.

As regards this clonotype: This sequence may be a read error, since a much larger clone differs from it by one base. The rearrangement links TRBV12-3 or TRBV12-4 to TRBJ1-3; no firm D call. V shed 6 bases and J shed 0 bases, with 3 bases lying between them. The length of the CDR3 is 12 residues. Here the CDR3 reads CASSHSGNTIYF. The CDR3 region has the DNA TGTGCCAGCAGCCACTCTGGAAACACCATATATTTT.

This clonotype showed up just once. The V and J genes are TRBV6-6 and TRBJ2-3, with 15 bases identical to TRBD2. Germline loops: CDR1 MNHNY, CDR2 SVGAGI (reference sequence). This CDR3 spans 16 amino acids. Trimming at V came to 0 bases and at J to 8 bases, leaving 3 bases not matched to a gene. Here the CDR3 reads CASSYSGLAGGGTQYF. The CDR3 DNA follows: TGTGCCAGCAGTTACTCGGGACTAGCGGGGGGAGGTACGCAGTATTTT.

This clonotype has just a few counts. CDR3 in amino acids: CASSFLAGSPYEQYF. The CDR3 DNA follows: TGCGCCAGCAGCTTCTTAGCGGGCTCCCCCTACGAGCAGTACTTC. The chain is built from TRBV5-1 and TRBJ2-7; 7 nucleotides align to TRBD2. CDR1 and CDR2 from the germline V gene are SGHRS and YFSETQ. The CDR3 is 15 amino acids. Losses at the gene ends were 2 bases for V and 2 bases for J; bases not matched to a gene: 7. The complete variable domain, with remaining parts taken from reference TRBV5-1 and TRBJ2-7, reads KAGVTQTPRYLIKTRGQQVTLSCSPISGHRSVSWYQQTPGQGLQFLFEYFSETQRNKGNFPGRFSGRQFSNSRSEMNVSTLELGDSALYLCASSFLAGSPYEQYFGPGTRLTVT.

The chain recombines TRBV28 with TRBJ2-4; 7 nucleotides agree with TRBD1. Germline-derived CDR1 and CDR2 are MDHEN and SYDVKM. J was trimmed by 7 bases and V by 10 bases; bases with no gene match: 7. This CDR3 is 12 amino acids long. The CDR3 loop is CATGGAGNIQYF. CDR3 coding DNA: TGTGCCACAGGGGGTGCGGGTAACATTCAGTACTTC.

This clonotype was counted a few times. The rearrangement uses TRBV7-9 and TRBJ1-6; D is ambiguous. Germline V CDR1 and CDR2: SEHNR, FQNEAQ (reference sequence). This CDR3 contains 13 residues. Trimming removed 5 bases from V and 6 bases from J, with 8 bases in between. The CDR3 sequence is CASSPMSNSPLHF. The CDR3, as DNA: TGTGCCAGCAGCCCGATGTCTAATTCACCCCTCCACTTT.

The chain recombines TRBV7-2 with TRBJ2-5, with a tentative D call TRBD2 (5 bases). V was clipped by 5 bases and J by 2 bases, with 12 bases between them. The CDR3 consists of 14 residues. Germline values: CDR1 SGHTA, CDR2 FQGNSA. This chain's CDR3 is CASSPMGAQETQYF. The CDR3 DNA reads TGTGCCAGCAGCCCCATGGGAGCACAAGAGACCCAGTACTTC.

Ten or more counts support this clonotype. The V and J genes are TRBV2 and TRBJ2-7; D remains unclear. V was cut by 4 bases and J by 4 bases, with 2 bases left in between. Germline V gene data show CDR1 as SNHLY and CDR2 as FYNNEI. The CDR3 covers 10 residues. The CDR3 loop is CASSGYEQYF. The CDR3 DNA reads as TGTGCCAGCAGTGGTTACGAGCAGTACTTC.

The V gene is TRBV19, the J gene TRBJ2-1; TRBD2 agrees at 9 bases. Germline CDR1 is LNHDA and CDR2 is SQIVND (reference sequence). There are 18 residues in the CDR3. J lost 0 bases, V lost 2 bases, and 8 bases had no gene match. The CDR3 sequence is CASSIRAGGGSSYNEQFF. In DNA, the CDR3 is TGTGCCAGTAGTATAAGGGCGGGGGGGGGGAGCTCCTACAATGAGCAGTTCTTC.

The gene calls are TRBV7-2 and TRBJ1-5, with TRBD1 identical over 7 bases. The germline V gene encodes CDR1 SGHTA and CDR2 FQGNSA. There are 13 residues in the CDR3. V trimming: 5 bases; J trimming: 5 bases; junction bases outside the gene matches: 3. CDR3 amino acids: CASSVDRDQPQHF. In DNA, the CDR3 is TGTGCCAGCAGCGTCGACAGGGATCAGCCCCAGCATTTT.

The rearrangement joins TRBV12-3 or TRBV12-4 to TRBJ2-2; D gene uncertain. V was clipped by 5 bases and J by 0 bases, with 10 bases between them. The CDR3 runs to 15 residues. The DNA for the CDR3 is TGTGCCAGCAGTCCTATCTCAGCGAACACCGGGGAGCTGTTTTTT. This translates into CASSPISANTGELFF.